These 16 T cell receptor beta chains were all obtained from the same sample, sequenced in a study of blood T cell repertoires in COVID-19. Repertoires were generated with immunoSEQ multiplex PCR, while TCRdb's copy carries only in-frame clones and drops some. The table includes around 200,000 clones, about nine tenths detected once. The sequenced sample was peripheral blood. The receptors stem from a woman aged 50 to 60 with acute or convalescent COVID-19.

This chain uses TRBV7-8 with TRBJ2-1; D is uncertain. Germline V gives CDR1 SGHVS, CDR2 FQNEAQ. Trimming cost V 5 bases and J 1 base, with 9 bases left between them. The CDR3 length is 14 residues. The CDR3 protein is CASSARLSYNEQFF. Written as DNA, the CDR3 is TGTGCCAGCAGCGCAAGACTTTCCTACAATGAGCAGTTCTTC.

For this clone: The same CDR3 arises from other DNA sequences in this sample as well. The genes are TRBV6-5 and TRBJ2-2; D gene ambiguous. The CDR3 has 13 residues. V lost 2 bases and J lost 5, with 6 bases in between. In germline, CDR1 is MNHEY, CDR2 SVGAGI. The CDR3 DNA sequence: TGTGCCAGCAGTTACGGGCGTACCGGGGAGCTGTTTTTT. Protein sequence: CASSYGRTGELFF.

The chain couples TRBV20-1 to TRBJ1-2; 8 bases are a match to TRBD1. V lost 6 bases to trimming and J lost 8 bases; unmatched junction nucleotides: 5. The CDR3 is 11 residues long. Germline assignment: CDR1 DFQATT and CDR2 SNEGSKA (reference sequence). In nucleotides, the CDR3 is TGCAGTGCCTGGACAGGGAAGGGCTACACCTTC. Amino acid sequence: CSAWTGKGYTF.

This chain joins TRBV10-2 and TRBJ2-3, with D possibly being TRBD2 (6 bases). CDR1 is WSHSY, CDR2 SAAADI, per germline. V gave up 6 bases and J gave up 6 bases, with 19 bases separating them. The CDR3 is 15 amino acids. The CDR3 nucleotides are TGCGCCAGCAGCGGGACTCCTTTGGTACAGGATACGCAGTATTTT. Its translation: CASSGTPLVQDTQYF.

This clone was picked up a small number of times. The chain couples TRBV2 to TRBJ2-2; 8 nucleotides match TRBD2. The CDR3 is made up of 14 amino acids. Trimming took 6 bases from V and 1 from J; bases not matched to a gene: 1. The germline V gene encodes CDR1 SNHLY and CDR2 FYNNEI. The CDR3 DNA follows: TGTGCCAGCAGAGCGGGGGAGAACACCGGGGAGCTGTTTTTT. It translates to CASRAGENTGELFF. The full variable domain, completed using reference TRBV2 and TRBJ2-2, is EPEVTQTPSHQVTQMGQEVILRCVPISNHLYFYWYRQILGQKVEFLVSFYNNEISEKSEIFDDQFSVERPDGSNFTLKIRSTKLEDSAMYFCASRAGENTGELFFGEGSRLTVL.

The chain joins TRBV5-6 to TRBJ2-3, with TRBD2 as a possible D gene (5 bases). The V gene's germline CDR1 is SGHDT and CDR2 YYEEEE. The V and J ends lost 6 bases and 7 bases respectively, with 9 bases between them. CDR3 length equals 11 residues. CDR3 in DNA: TGTGCCAGCACCACGGGGTATACGCAGTATTTT. This codes for CASTTGYTQYF.

The chain employs TRBV7-9 and TRBJ1-2; TRBD1 matches at 11 bases. Germline V gene sequence: CDR1 SEHNR, CDR2 FQNEAQ (reference sequence). Losses at the gene ends were 6 bases for V and 4 bases for J; bases not matched to a gene: 10. CDR3 size: 16 residues. CDR3 nucleotide sequence: TGTGCCAGCAGAATTAAGACCGGGACAGGGGGCTATGGCTACACCTTC. Translated, it gives CASRIKTGTGGYGYTF.

The chain couples TRBV9 to TRBJ1-6; tentative D call: TRBD1 (5 bases). The CDR3 extends over 13 amino acids. V lost 2 bases, J lost 8 bases, and 8 bases lay in between. Germline CDR1 SGDLS, CDR2 YYNGEE. CDR3 DNA sequence: TGTGCCAGCAGCGTCAGGGCTGATTCACCCCTCCACTTT. Protein sequence: CASSVRADSPLHF.

This chain uses TRBV7-2 with TRBJ1-5; D unresolved. The CDR3 contains 13 residues. The V end lost 0 bases, the J end lost 5 bases, and 5 bases lay between the germline ends. Germline V CDR1 and CDR2: SGHTA, FQGNSA. CDR3 in DNA: TGTGCCAGCAGCTTAGCATCAGATCAGCCCCAGCATTTT. Translation: CASSLASDQPQHF.

V usage is TRBV6-1 and J usage is TRBJ2-3, with D perhaps TRBD2 (6 bases). V lost 2 bases and J 6 bases, leaving 18 bases between the germline ends. Germline V gene data show CDR1 as MNHNS and CDR2 as SASEGT. The CDR3 spans 16 residues. The DNA for the CDR3 is TGTGCCAGCAGTGAACGGAGACTAGTGACTCCGGATACGCAGTATTTT. Amino acid sequence: CASSERRLVTPDTQYF.

The genes are TRBV30 and TRBJ1-2, with 8 bases that match TRBD1. This CDR3 is 14 amino acids long. J was trimmed by 0 bases and V by 5 bases; bases with no gene match: 5. Looked up from germline, CDR1 is GTSNPN and CDR2 is SVGIG (reference sequence). The DNA of the CDR3 is TGTGCCTGGGCAGGGGGCAGTTCTAACTATGGCTACACCTTC. Translated, it gives CAWAGGSSNYGYTF.

This CDR3 reads CASRSSSSTDTQYF. The CDR3 region has the DNA TGTGCCAGCAGGAGTAGCAGCAGCACAGATACGCAGTATTTT. The chain links TRBV2 to TRBJ2-3; D gene uncertain. V lost 6 bases to trimming and J lost 0 bases, with 10 bases between them. The CDR3 sequence is 14 residues long. Germline lookup yields CDR1 SNHLY and CDR2 FYNNEI.

This clone appeared a few times. The V call is TRBV12-5, the J call TRBJ1-3; a possible D gene is TRBD1 (6 bases). Germline CDR1 reads LGHNT; CDR2 reads FRNRAP. Between the trimmed V and J ends, which lost 4 bases and 5 bases, there was a span of 15 bases. The CDR3 loop spans 15 amino acids. The CDR3 nucleotides read TGTGCTAGTGGTTCAGGGGCCTTCGCAAGAAACACCATATATTTT. The encoded protein is CASGSGAFARNTIYF.

The V call is TRBV7-2, the J call TRBJ2-7; TRBD2 matches at 10 bases. Trimming cost V 5 bases and J 3 bases; bases outside gene matches: 10. This CDR3 is 16 amino acids long. CDR1 and CDR2 (germline): SGHTA, FQGNSA. CDR3 DNA: TGTGCCAGCAGCCCGAGGCTAGCGGGAGAGGTCTACGAGCAGTACTTC. Protein: CASSPRLAGEVYEQYF.

This clone has a single count. V is TRBV7-2 and J is TRBJ2-3; D is unclear. The V end was cut by 5 bases, the J end by 5 bases, with 8 bases between. CDR3 length equals 12 residues. Germline CDR1 is SGHTA and CDR2 is FQGNSA. CDR3 loop: CASSPRGDTQYF. The CDR3 DNA is TGTGCCAGCAGCCCCAGAGGAGATACGCAGTATTTT.

In its sample, this clone was seen once. The chain combines TRBV28 with TRBJ2-1, with D perhaps TRBD1 (6 bases). Germline V gene lookup returns CDR1 MDHEN and CDR2 SYDVKM. This CDR3 is built from 15 residues. Trimming took off 6 bases at V and 7 bases at J, with 19 bases between the two ends. CDR3 DNA: TGTGCCAGCAGCCTCGCATCAGGGACAAGAAATGAGCAGTTCTTC. This codes for CASSLASGTRNEQFF.